These T cell receptor beta chains were read from a single sample in a study of vaccination and CD4 T cells after COVID-19. In TCRdb, the PCR reads were re-called with MiXCR into one record per CDR3 protein. This sample has about 11,000 distinct CDR3 sequences, with 30% to 35% found just once. These TCRs are of unknown antigen specificity. The sequenced sample was CD4+ T cells from blood, cultured in vitro, obtained after SARS-CoV-2 vaccination. The source is a human donor who had recovered from COVID-19. Each CDR3 is given with its conserved first and last residue. The D gene is left open where the match is weak. A clone size is listed for some rows: how often the clone was seen (once, few, many), or a class if it is expanded.

J gene: TRBJ1-1; V gene: TRBV10-3; clone size: few; D gene: -; CDR3 protein: CAISEETPNTEAFF; CDR3 DNA: TGTGCCATCAGTGAGGAGACTCCTAACACTGAAGCTTTCTTT
J gene: TRBJ2-1; V gene: TRBV6-4; clone size: -; D gene: TRBD2; CDR3 protein: CASTPVAGVNEQFF; CDR3 DNA: TGTGCCAGCACCCCGGTAGCGGGAGTCAATGAGCAGTTCTTC
J gene: TRBJ1-2; V gene: TRBV20-1; clone size: -; D gene: TRBD1; CDR3 protein: CSARNLLRTGEFGYTF; CDR3 DNA: TGCAGTGCTAGGAACCTCCTACGGACAGGGGAGTTTGGCTACACCTTC
J gene: TRBJ2-1; V gene: TRBV7-6; clone size: few; D gene: TRBD2; CDR3 protein: CASSLGTLADEQFF; CDR3 DNA: TGTGCCAGCAGCTTAGGGACCCTAGCGGACGAGCAGTTCTTC
J gene: TRBJ2-7; V gene: TRBV18; clone size: -; D gene: -; CDR3 protein: CASSPTGTGIYEQYF; CDR3 DNA: TGTGCCAGCTCACCTACCGGGACTGGGATTTACGAGCAGTACTTC
J gene: TRBJ1-1; V gene: TRBV4-3; clone size: once; D gene: -; CDR3 protein: CASSQKSGTYTEAFF; CDR3 DNA: TGCGCCAGCAGCCAAAAGTCGGGGACATACACTGAAGCTTTCTTT
J gene: TRBJ2-7; V gene: TRBV18; clone size: -; D gene: -; CDR3 protein: CASSVGLSYEQYF; CDR3 DNA: TGTGCCAGCTCCGTCGGCCTCTCCTACGAGCAGTACTTC
J gene: TRBJ2-7; V gene: TRBV20-1; clone size: few; D gene: TRBD2; CDR3 protein: CSAHLAGGNEQYF; CDR3 DNA: TGCAGTGCTCATCTAGCGGGAGGCAACGAGCAGTACTTC
J gene: TRBJ2-7; V gene: TRBV11-1; clone size: few; D gene: TRBD1; CDR3 protein: CASSLGWDSAYEQYF; CDR3 DNA: TGTGCCAGCAGCTTAGGGTGGGACAGCGCCTACGAGCAGTACTTC
J gene: TRBJ2-7; V gene: TRBV7-2; clone size: -; D gene: -; CDR3 protein: CASLTPSGTYEQYF; CDR3 DNA: TGTGCCAGCCTAACACCAAGCGGTACCTACGAGCAGTACTTC
J gene: TRBJ1-1; V gene: TRBV7-2; clone size: -; D gene: -; CDR3 protein: CASSFQQGLNTEAFF; CDR3 DNA: TGTGCCAGCAGCTTCCAACAGGGCCTGAACACTGAAGCTTTCTTT
J gene: TRBJ1-5; V gene: TRBV7-2; clone size: few; D gene: TRBD1; CDR3 protein: CASSKGQGRQPQHF; CDR3 DNA: TGTGCCAGCAGCAAGGGACAGGGCCGTCAGCCCCAGCATTTT
J gene: TRBJ1-6; V gene: TRBV20-1; clone size: -; D gene: -; CDR3 protein: CSAPPGMGGVSPLHF; CDR3 DNA: TGCAGTGCTCCCCCCGGCATGGGGGGGGTCTCACCCCTCCACTTT
J gene: TRBJ2-7; V gene: TRBV10-2; clone size: few; D gene: -; CDR3 protein: CASSESGPISSYEQYF; CDR3 DNA: TGCGCCAGCAGTGAGTCTGGACCTATAAGCTCCTACGAGCAGTACTTC
J gene: TRBJ1-1; V gene: TRBV28; clone size: -; D gene: -; CDR3 protein: CASSFVRGDTEAFF; CDR3 DNA: TGTGCCAGCAGTTTTGTCAGGGGAGACACTGAAGCTTTCTTT
J gene: TRBJ2-1; V gene: TRBV20-1; clone size: few; D gene: -; CDR3 protein: CSARILQGPQLDEQFF; CDR3 DNA: TGCAGTGCTAGGATTTTACAGGGTCCGCAATTAGATGAGCAGTTCTTC
J gene: TRBJ1-3; V gene: TRBV6-1; clone size: -; D gene: TRBD1; CDR3 protein: CASRPGQGRNTIYF; CDR3 DNA: TGTGCCAGCAGACCGGGACAGGGTCGAAACACCATATATTTT
J gene: TRBJ1-3; V gene: TRBV27; clone size: few; D gene: -; CDR3 protein: CASRRRDGNTIYF; CDR3 DNA: TGTGCCAGCAGACGACGGGACGGAAACACCATATATTTT
J gene: TRBJ1-1; V gene: TRBV20-1; clone size: few; D gene: -; CDR3 protein: CSARVFRARNEAFF; CDR3 DNA: TGCAGTGCTAGAGTATTCAGGGCCCGAAATGAAGCTTTCTTT
J gene: TRBJ1-3; V gene: TRBV6-1; clone size: -; D gene: TRBD1; CDR3 protein: CATRVRRDSHSGNTIYF; CDR3 DNA: TGTGCCACCAGGGTCCGCCGGGACAGTCACTCTGGAAACACCATATATTTT
J gene: TRBJ2-1; V gene: TRBV11-2; clone size: -; D gene: -; CDR3 protein: CASRPDPRRGDEQFF; CDR3 DNA: TGTGCCAGCAGACCTGACCCTCGAAGGGGCGATGAGCAGTTCTTC
J gene: TRBJ1-5; V gene: TRBV6-1; clone size: few; D gene: -; CDR3 protein: CASILGHYSNQPQHF; CDR3 DNA: TGTGCCAGCATCTTAGGACACTATAGCAATCAGCCCCAGCATTTT
J gene: TRBJ1-1; V gene: TRBV7-6; clone size: -; D gene: TRBD1; CDR3 protein: CASSDGQGRTEAFF; CDR3 DNA: TGTGCCAGCAGCGACGGACAGGGGAGGACTGAAGCTTTCTTT
J gene: TRBJ1-2; V gene: TRBV29-1; clone size: -; D gene: -; CDR3 protein: CSVELDPAGYTF; CDR3 DNA: TGCAGCGTTGAATTGGACCCTGCGGGCTACACCTTC
J gene: TRBJ2-7; V gene: TRBV7-2; clone size: few; D gene: -; CDR3 protein: CASSLQRGASEQYF; CDR3 DNA: TGTGCCAGCAGCTTACAACGAGGGGCCTCCGAGCAGTACTTC
J gene: TRBJ2-3; V gene: TRBV6-2/TRBV6-3; clone size: -; D gene: TRBD2; CDR3 protein: CASSYRGSGSTDTQYF; CDR3 DNA: TGTGCCAGCAGTTACCGAGGTAGCGGGAGCACAGATACGCAGTATTTT
J gene: TRBJ1-2; V gene: TRBV29-1; clone size: medium-sized; D gene: TRBD1; CDR3 protein: CSVGGTGGNYGYTF; CDR3 DNA: TGCAGCGTTGGAGGGACAGGGGGGAACTATGGCTACACCTTC
J gene: TRBJ2-3; V gene: TRBV6-1; clone size: -; D gene: -; CDR3 protein: CASKGSWSTDTQYF; CDR3 DNA: TGTGCCAGCAAAGGTTCGTGGAGCACAGATACGCAGTATTTT
J gene: TRBJ2-3; V gene: TRBV12-3/TRBV12-4; clone size: -; D gene: -; CDR3 protein: CASSSRTTQYF; CDR3 DNA: TGTGCCAGCAGTTCCAGAACAACGCAGTATTTT